The rows below give T cell receptor beta chains drawn from one sample of a study of cytomegalovirus exposure and HLA in healthy donors. Profiling relied on immunoSEQ multiplex PCR, and the TCRdb table lists in-frame clones only, not all of them. There are roughly 140,000 clones in the sample; roughly nine tenths occur only once, and 3% to 3.5% lies in the top ten. Material: PBMCs. The receptors originated from a woman between 18 and 29 years old in good health and CMV-seropositive. Both conserved end residues are trimmed from each CDR3.

J gene | V gene | CDR3 protein
TRBJ2-3 | TRBV30 | AWNRALSTDTQY
TRBJ2-2 | TRBV14 | ASSRQRNTGELF
TRBJ1-2 | TRBV7-2 | ASSLKGVNYGYT
TRBJ1-2 | TRBV28 | ASARQARDYGYT
TRBJ2-1 | TRBV11-3 | ASTSDRVVESDEQF
TRBJ1-1 | TRBV6-5 | ASSYSMGGDTEAF
TRBJ2-1 | TRBV7-8 | ASSPRDRGRSDEQF
TRBJ2-7 | TRBV11-2 | ASSLDDSPNYEQY
TRBJ1-2 | TRBV18 | ASSPGTDYGYT
TRBJ2-1 | TRBV9 | ASSATSGRSYNEQF
TRBJ2-1 | TRBV10-2 | ASSERGLYNEQF
TRBJ2-3 | TRBV19 | ASSISGRYRTQY
TRBJ2-1 | TRBV6-5 | ASRKLAGVGNEQF
TRBJ1-2 | TRBV19 | ASRDRAPLNYGYT
TRBJ2-5 | TRBV6-6 | ASSWAARETQY
TRBJ2-3 | TRBV15 | ATSAGGQGVDTQY
TRBJ2-3 | TRBV7-2 | ASSLGTSGRAEDTQY
TRBJ2-6 | TRBV30 | AWSVRRGAGANVLT
TRBJ2-7 | TRBV7-8 | ASSLSGGFYEQY
TRBJ1-1 | TRBV7-9 | ASSSTGTGLMNTEAF
TRBJ1-1 | TRBV7-9 | ASSWGQANTEAF
TRBJ2-3 | TRBV6-1 | ASSDPSGTGTDTQY
TRBJ1-1 | TRBV11-3 | ASSQRQGAPQAF
TRBJ2-1 | TRBV10-3 | AILSPGGHEQF
TRBJ2-1 | TRBV28 | ASSLSVPLGLAGVGNEQF
TRBJ2-7 | TRBV20-1 | SASGQYEQY
TRBJ1-2 | TRBV15 | ATSRGGGQGYT
TRBJ2-7 | TRBV13 | ASSVPRTDSSYEQY
TRBJ2-2 | TRBV19 | ASSWSARPTGELF
TRBJ2-6 | TRBV5-1 | ASSLVLSSIAGANVLT
TRBJ1-1 | TRBV5-1 | ASSSLQRQGEEAF
TRBJ2-1 | TRBV5-8 | ASSLRRHEQF
TRBJ2-7 | TRBV6-4 | ASSEPPAGQGYGEQY
TRBJ1-1 | TRBV30 | AWSVGGGAEAF
TRBJ2-7 | TRBV11-1 | ASSENRGIGYEQY
TRBJ2-1 | TRBV30 | AGSRLNNEQF
TRBJ1-2 | TRBV7-9 | ASSRDSYGYT
TRBJ2-7 | TRBV10-1 | ASSEGGRGYEQY
TRBJ2-5 | TRBV18 | ASTGLAGDVETQY
TRBJ1-1 | TRBV11-3 | ASSLRAGVAF
TRBJ2-7 | TRBV30 | AWSSTGDRGREQY
TRBJ2-3 | TRBV2 | ASKSGRAIPTDTQY
TRBJ2-3 | TRBV13 | ASSLDPGTDTQY
TRBJ2-3 | TRBV11-3 | ASSTRTGASLDTQY
TRBJ2-5 | TRBV4-1 | ASSQDGEANRPEETQY
TRBJ2-5 | TRBV7-6 | ASSLLSEESQY
TRBJ2-7 | TRBV7-8 | ASSYPGQGYEQY
TRBJ2-3 | TRBV2 | ASSPLAGVYITSPDTQY
TRBJ1-2 | TRBV11-2 | ASSLDLAGGSGYT
TRBJ1-5 | TRBV6-1 | ASSETGINQPQH
TRBJ2-7 | TRBV25-1 | ASSEYRVPYEQY
TRBJ2-7 | TRBV7-6 | ASSLEAGTDSYEQY
TRBJ1-5 | TRBV15 | ATSDQPGTANQPQH